This TCR beta chain was captured by sequencing in a study of shared clonotypes between healthy human individuals (dated by TCRdb to 2018 to 2020). With regard to the full study: The cohort comprised two women and three men aged 18 to 49 years. For each donor, CD4 naive and CD4 memory were each run on three plates, CD8 naive on two plates, and CD8 memory on one plate. To estimate repertoire size and how much clonotype sharing occurs between individuals, the study deeply sequenced the blood TCR repertoires of 5 or 6 healthy adults. Different laboratories and diverse techniques were used to prepare libraries and sequence TCR repertoires, to increase sequencing depth and limit assay-specific biases. Between about 0.94 and 8.9 billion PBMCs per donor were obtained by leukapheresis.

General study outcomes and caveats: Across a handful of donors, around 5% of naive CD4, roughly 3.4% of naive CD8, around 2.1% of memory CD4, and 0.4% to 0.45% of memory CD8 clonotypes were shared. Sampling was limited to blood, and TCR repertoires in tissue likely differ from TCR repertoires in blood. Higher generation probabilities were observed for clonotypes shared by all four sorted-subset donors than for non-shared clonotypes. Rarefaction of sorted-subset datasets indicated incomplete sequencing despite the large sequencing depth. Naive subsets generally had larger estimated clonotype richness than memory subsets. Pairwise subsampling indicated that sequencing depth was expected to affect the degree of clonotype sharing among donors. Because the study included a small number of donors, the genetic and exposure-history diversity represented was limited.

Using the deep immunoSEQ assay, TCR CDR3 regions were amplified from genomic DNA by multiplex PCR. For each cell subset, the extracted genomic DNA was distributed evenly across all wells of several immunoSEQ 96-well plates, and each plate served as one replicate. For sorted subsets, each replicate PCR was loaded with roughly 190 ng genomic DNA, equivalent to approximately 27,000 T cell genomes. The purified libraries were quantified using a Qubit 3.0 fluorometer, sized with a Bioanalyzer 2100, and then quantified again using the KAPA Library Quantification kit. A separate single-read 150-cycle Illumina NextSeq 550 flow cell was used to sequence each immunoSEQ 96-well plate. The paper's data handling went like this. Because the immunoSEQ output held only junctional sequences and lacked quality scores, the filtering could not match the filtering applied to full-length reads. To assign V/J genes and CDR3, sequences were annotated using PyIR, a Python wrapper for IgBLAST v1.9, with IMGT germline references. Reads were filtered out if the reads had weak V/J assignments (E-value above 1e-6), no CDR3, stop codons, out-of-frame junctions, or ambiguous translated residues. V3J clonotypes were defined as sequences sharing an identical inferred V gene, J gene, and CDR3 amino acid sequence. Percentage overlap between repertoires was computed as shared unique clonotypes divided by the size of the smaller repertoire. RTK rarefaction, the Chao1 estimator, and Recon v2.1 estimates of unobserved clonotypes were used to assess repertoire richness. Generation probabilities for all TCRbeta clonotypes obtained by the gDNA method from a few donors were computed using OLGA. As stored in TCRdb, this immuneACCESS dataset retains in-frame rearrangements with V and J assigned. A fraction of the clones does not appear; measured against another copy, unresolved V genes explain less than half of the discrepancy, and the remainder lacks a known reason. V and J calls and clone size come straight from that table; D and trimming were deduced from the DNA. Counted in this sample were a few million clones; approximately 93% of them appeared once. Of the sample, approximately 0.4% falls within the top ten clones.

Healthy HIV-negative adults with no recently reported acute infections or vaccinations were included as donors. Only Caucasian adults living in Nashville, Tennessee, USA were represented among the donors. CD4+ T cells were enriched through magnetic negative selection, after which naive cells were positively selected on CD45RA and the remaining negative fraction served as the memory subset. Blood was collected by leukapheresis, and PBMCs were isolated by Ficoll-Histopaque density gradient centrifugation and then cryopreserved in liquid nitrogen vapor phase. Analytical flow cytometry was used to check the purity and quantity of every magnetically sorted T cell population. Genomic DNA was isolated from each sorted fraction and quantified by UV absorbance on a Nanodrop 2000c. CDR1 LGHNA and CDR2 YSLEER were looked up in the germline V gene. The germline V and J ends show losses of 0 bases and 6 bases respectively, and no gene match explains 6 bases of the junction. The cysteine opens and the phenylalanine closes a CDR3 of 17 amino acids. Only the CDR3 part of the read is kept: 51 bases, read in frame from the first base.

This clone came up once. It has no known antigen specificity. No base quality information exists; no much larger clone differs at one position. The receptor was isolated from a man aged 18 to 29 in good health. Some clones in this sample may be carry-over from other donors' samples. Recombination connected TRBV4-3 to TRBJ2-1, and 12 bases in between align with TRBD2. The specimen was naive CD4+ T cells from PBMCs. In the paper's terms, the cell subset or site label means: CD45RA+ positively selected. The nucleotide sequence reads as follows: TGCGCCAGCAGCCAAGATAGGGCTAGCGGGGGGGTCAATGAGCAGTTCTTC. Translated, this gives CASSQDRASGGVNEQFF.